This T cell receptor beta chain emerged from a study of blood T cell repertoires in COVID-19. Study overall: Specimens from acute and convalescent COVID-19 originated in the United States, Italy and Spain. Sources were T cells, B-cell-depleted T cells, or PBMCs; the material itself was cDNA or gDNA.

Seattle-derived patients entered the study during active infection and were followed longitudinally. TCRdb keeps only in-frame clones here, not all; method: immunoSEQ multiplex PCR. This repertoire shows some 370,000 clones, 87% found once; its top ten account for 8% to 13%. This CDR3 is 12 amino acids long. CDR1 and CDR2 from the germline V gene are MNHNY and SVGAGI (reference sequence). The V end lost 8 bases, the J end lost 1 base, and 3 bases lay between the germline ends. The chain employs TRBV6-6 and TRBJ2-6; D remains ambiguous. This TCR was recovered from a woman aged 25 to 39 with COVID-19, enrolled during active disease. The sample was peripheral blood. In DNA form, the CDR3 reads TGTGCCAGCGAGTCTGGGGCCAACGTCCTGACTTTC. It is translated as CASESGANVLTF.